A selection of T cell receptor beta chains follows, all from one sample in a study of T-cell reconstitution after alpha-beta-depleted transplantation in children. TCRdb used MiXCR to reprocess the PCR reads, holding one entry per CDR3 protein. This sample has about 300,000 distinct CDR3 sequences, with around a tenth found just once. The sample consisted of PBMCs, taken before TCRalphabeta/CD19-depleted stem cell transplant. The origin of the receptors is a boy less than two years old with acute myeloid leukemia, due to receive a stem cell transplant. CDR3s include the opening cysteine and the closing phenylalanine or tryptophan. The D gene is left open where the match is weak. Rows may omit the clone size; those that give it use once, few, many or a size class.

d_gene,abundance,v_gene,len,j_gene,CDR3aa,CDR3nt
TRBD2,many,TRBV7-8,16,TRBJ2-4,CASSLAASGPKNIQYF,TGTGCCAGCAGCTTAGCGGCTAGCGGGCCCAAAAACATTCAGTACTTC
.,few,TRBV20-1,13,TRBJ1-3,CSARAGAGNTIYF,TGCAGTGCTAGAGCCGGGGCTGGAAACACCATATATTTT
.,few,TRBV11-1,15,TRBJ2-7,CASSLGSEAPYEQYF,TGTGCCAGCAGCTTAGGGTCTGAGGCCCCCTACGAGCAGTACTTC
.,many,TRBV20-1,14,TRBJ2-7,CSARVPGATYEQYF,TGCAGTGCTAGAGTTCCAGGGGCGACCTACGAGCAGTACTTC
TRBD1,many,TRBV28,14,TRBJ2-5,CASSDRTGQETQYF,TGTGCCAGCAGTGATAGGACAGGCCAAGAGACCCAGTACTTC
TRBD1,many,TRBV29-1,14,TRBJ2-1,CSVVGQVNYNEQFF,TGCAGCGTCGTCGGACAGGTCAACTACAATGAGCAGTTCTTC
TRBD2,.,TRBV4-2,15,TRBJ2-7,CASSPGLVCSYEQYF,TGTGCCAGCAGCCCCGGACTAGTCTGCTCCTACGAGCAGTACTTC
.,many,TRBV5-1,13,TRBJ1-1,CASSVDPYTEAFF,TGCGCCAGCAGCGTCGACCCTTACACTGAAGCTTTCTTT
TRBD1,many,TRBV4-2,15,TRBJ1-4,CASSQVGQGKKGLFF,TGTGCCAGCAGCCAAGTGGGACAGGGGAAGAAGGGACTGTTTTTT
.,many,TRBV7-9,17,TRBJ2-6,CASSPPGLSSGANVLTF,TGTGCCAGCAGTCCCCCAGGGCTGTCATCTGGGGCCAACGTCCTGACTTTC
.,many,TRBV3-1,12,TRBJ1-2,CASSQDVYGYTF,TGTGCCAGCAGCCAAGATGTTTATGGCTACACCTTC
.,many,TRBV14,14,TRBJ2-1,CASSPEWTYNEQFF,TGTGCCAGCAGTCCCGAATGGACCTACAATGAGCAGTTCTTC
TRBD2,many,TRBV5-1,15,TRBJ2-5,CASSLEAGGQETQYF,TGCGCCAGCAGCTTGGAAGCGGGGGGCCAAGAGACCCAGTACTTC
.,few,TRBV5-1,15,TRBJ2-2,CASSLVGAATGELFF,TGCGCCAGCAGCTTGGTAGGGGCGGCCACCGGGGAGCTGTTTTTT
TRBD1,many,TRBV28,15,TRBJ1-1,CASRSLWTGTTEAFF,TGTGCCAGCCGCTCTCTTTGGACAGGGACCACTGAAGCTTTCTTT
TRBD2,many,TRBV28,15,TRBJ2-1,CASSQLAGGGDEQFF,TGTGCCAGCAGTCAACTAGCGGGGGGCGGGGATGAGCAGTTCTTC
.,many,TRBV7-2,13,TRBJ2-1,CASSLGGLTEQFF,TGTGCCAGCAGCTTAGGGGGTCTAACTGAGCAGTTCTTC
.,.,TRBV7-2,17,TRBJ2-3,CASSSTPGAGFTDTQYF,TGTGCCAGCAGCTCCACTCCGGGGGCGGGGTTCACAGATACGCAGTATTTT
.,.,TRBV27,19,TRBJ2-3,CASSSRPRNPGNFADTQYF,TGTGCCAGCAGTTCTCGCCCCCGAAACCCGGGAAACTTTGCAGATACGCAGTATTTT
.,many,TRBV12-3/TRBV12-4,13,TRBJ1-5,CASSKEVRQPQHF,TGTGCCAGCAGTAAGGAGGTTAGGCAGCCCCAGCATTTT
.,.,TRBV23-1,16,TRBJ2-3,CASSQAGTSITDTQYF,TGCGCCAGCAGTCAAGCCGGGACATCGATTACAGATACGCAGTATTTT
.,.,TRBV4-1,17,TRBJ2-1,CASSQDFAGGSYNEQFF,TGCGCCAGCAGCCAAGATTTCGCAGGAGGCTCCTACAATGAGCAGTTCTTC
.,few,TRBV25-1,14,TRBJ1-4,CASSEGGAGEKLFF,TGTGCCAGCAGTGAAGGCGGGGCGGGAGAAAAACTGTTTTTT
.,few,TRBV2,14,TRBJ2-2,CATTQETNTGELFF,TGTGCCACAACCCAAGAAACGAACACCGGGGAGCTGTTTTTT
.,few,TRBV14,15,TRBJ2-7,CASSQVTGAPYEQYF,TGTGCCAGCAGCCAAGTGACGGGCGCCCCCTACGAGCAGTACTTC
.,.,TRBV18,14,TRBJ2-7,CASSPELSIDEQYF,TGTGCCAGCTCACCGGAGCTCAGTATAGACGAGCAGTACTTC